This T cell receptor beta chain was captured in a study of cytomegalovirus exposure and HLA in healthy donors. Study details: Within the Caucasian-associated ancestry cluster were about 81% of the approximately 370 genotyped donors. General study findings and limits: Being productive about 87% or about 30% of the time was typical of most TCR beta V segments in an earlier analysis. In vitro checks showed that a few CMV-associated chains really do target CMV antigens.

Use of 60 Vbeta and 13 Jbeta primers characterized the PCR. Assay used: immunoSEQ multiplex PCR; TCRdb lists only in-frame clones, some missing. The sample shows around 110,000 clones, roughly three quarters of them seen only once. The germline V gene encodes CDR1 LNHDA and CDR2 SQIVND (reference sequence). Trimming took 5 bases from V and 2 from J, leaving 16 bases between them. The CDR3 sequence is 15 residues long. Donors consisted of healthy bone marrow donors. As concerns this clone: Antigen specificity is unknown.

Sequencing used PBMCs. This receptor was taken from a young man in good health and CMV-seropositive. This chain joins TRBV19 and TRBJ2-7; maybe TRBD1 (7 bases). The CDR3 loop reads CASSVLQGGPYEQYF. CDR3 in DNA: TGTGCCAGTAGTGTTCTGCAGGGGGGCCCCTACGAGCAGTACTTC.